This TCR beta chain was recovered during a study of T cells after yellow fever vaccination. Findings and caveats of the study: Primary-vaccination clones mostly resurfaced post-booster (just under 98% CD4, around 88% CD8).

For this clonotype: Its antigen is undetermined.

The study made its TCR cDNA through 5'RACE template switching. That step introduced a universal primer site along with UMIs. TCRdb re-analysed the 5' RACE reads in MiXCR, keeping a single row per CDR3 protein. The data hold about 210,000 distinct CDR3 sequences, with around 6.7% observed a single time. The sample consisted of CD4+ T cells sorted from PBMCs, taken on the day of the yellow fever booster vaccination. This receptor was obtained from a man younger than 40 who received the YFV17D yellow fever vaccine.

CDR3 sequence: CASTGRVQSFEQYF. The DNA for the CDR3 is TGTGCCAGCACAGGCCGGGTACAATCTTTCGAGCAGTACTTC. This chain links TRBV2 with TRBJ2-7; no clear D gene. The CDR3 is 14 amino acids. The V end lost 7 bases, the J end lost 6 bases, and 19 bases lay between the germline ends. CDR1 SNHLY and CDR2 FYNNEI come from the germline V gene.